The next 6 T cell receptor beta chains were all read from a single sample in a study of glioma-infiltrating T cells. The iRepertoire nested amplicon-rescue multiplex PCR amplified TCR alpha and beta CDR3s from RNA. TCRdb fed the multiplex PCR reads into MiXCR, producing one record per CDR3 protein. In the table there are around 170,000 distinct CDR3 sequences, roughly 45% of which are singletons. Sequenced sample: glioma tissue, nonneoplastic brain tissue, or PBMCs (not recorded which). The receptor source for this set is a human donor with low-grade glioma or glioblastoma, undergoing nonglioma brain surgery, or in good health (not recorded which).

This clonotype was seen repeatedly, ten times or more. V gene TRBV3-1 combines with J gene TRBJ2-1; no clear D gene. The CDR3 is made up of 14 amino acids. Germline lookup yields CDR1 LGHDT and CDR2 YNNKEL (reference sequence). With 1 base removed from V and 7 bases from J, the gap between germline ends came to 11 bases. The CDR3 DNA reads TGTGCCAGCAGCCAAGTCGGGTCTCTGAATGAGCAGTTCTTC. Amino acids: CASSQVGSLNEQFF.

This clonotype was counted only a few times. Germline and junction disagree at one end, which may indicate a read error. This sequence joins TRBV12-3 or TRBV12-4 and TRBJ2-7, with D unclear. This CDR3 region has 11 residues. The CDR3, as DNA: TGCTTTCCAGAGATATCCTACGAGCAGTACTTC. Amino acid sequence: CFPEISYEQYF.

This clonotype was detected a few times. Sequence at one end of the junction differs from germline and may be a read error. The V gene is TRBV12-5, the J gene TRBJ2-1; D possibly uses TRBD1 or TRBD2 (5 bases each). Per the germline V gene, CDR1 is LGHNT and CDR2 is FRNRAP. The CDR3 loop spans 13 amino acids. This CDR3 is CTSGLDSGNEQFF. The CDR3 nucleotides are TGTACTAGTGGTTTGGATTCAGGGAATGAGCAGTTCTTC.

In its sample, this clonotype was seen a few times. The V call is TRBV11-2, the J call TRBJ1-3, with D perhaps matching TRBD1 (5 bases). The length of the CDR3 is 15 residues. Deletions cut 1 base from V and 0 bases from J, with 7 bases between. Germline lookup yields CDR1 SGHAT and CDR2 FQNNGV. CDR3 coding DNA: TGTGCCAGCAGCTTAGGACAGTTCTCTGGAAACACCATATATTTT. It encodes CASSLGQFSGNTIYF.

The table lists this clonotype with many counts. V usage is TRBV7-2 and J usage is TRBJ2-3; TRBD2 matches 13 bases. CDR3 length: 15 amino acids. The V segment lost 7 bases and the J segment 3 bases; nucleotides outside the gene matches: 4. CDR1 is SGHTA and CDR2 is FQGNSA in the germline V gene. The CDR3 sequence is CASNLLAGGTDTQYF. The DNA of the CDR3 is TGTGCCAGCAACCTACTAGCGGGAGGGACAGATACGCAGTATTTT.

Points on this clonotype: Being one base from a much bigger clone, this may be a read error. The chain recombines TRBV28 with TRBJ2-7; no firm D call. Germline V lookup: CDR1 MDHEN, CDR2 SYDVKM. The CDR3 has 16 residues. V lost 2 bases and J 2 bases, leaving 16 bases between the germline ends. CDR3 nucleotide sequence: TGTGCCAGCAGTTTAAGCATAGATCGGCAGACCTACGAGCAGTACTTC. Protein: CASSLSIDRQTYEQYF.